This T cell receptor beta chain appears in the sequencing data of a study of CD8 T cells in ankylosing spondylitis. V gave up 3 bases and J gave up 8 bases, with 13 bases separating them. The CDR3 contains 13 residues. This clonotype appeared many times. The antigen is not known. Broader study findings: Some motif variants had been reported before (in reactive arthritis synovial fluid and blood).

With molecular barcodes, quantitative 5'-RACE was used to make the TCR beta libraries. TCRdb ran MiXCR on the 5' RACE reads and lists one entry per CDR3 protein. The table includes roughly 200,000 distinct CDR3 sequences, 13% detected once. The chain has TRBV12-3 or TRBV12-4 and TRBJ1-2; tentatively, D is TRBD1 (5 bases). The receptor was isolated from a male donor with ankylosing spondylitis or in good health (not recorded which). The sequenced sample was blood, either unsorted or a sorted T cell fraction (not recorded which). CDR3 coding DNA: TGTGCCAGCAGTTTCGGGGCCACGGAGGGCTACACCTTC. Its translation is CASSFGATEGYTF.